Below, 17 T cell receptor beta chains from the same sample are listed, as sequenced in a study of blood T cell repertoires in COVID-19. TCRdb's table, derived via immunoSEQ multiplex PCR, lists solely in-frame clones and lacks some. The profile covers about 260,000 clones, with roughly 90% appearing a single time and approximately 2.9% taken by the ten largest. Sequenced sample: PBMCs or T cells enriched from blood (not recorded which). The receptor source for this set is a man aged 35 to 55 who had been exposed to COVID-19.

The chain has TRBV7-9 and TRBJ2-1, with 13 bases fitting TRBD2. Per the germline V gene, CDR1 is SEHNR and CDR2 is FQNEAQ (reference sequence). J gave up 5 bases and V 1 base, and 2 bases lay outside the gene matches. The CDR3 consists of 16 residues. The CDR3 protein is CASSLGLAGGDNEQFF. CDR3 coding DNA: TGTGCCAGCAGCTTAGGACTAGCGGGAGGTGACAATGAGCAGTTCTTC.

The chain joins TRBV7-2 to TRBJ2-2; 8 bases match TRBD2. The length of the CDR3 is 16 residues. V lost 4 bases to trimming and J lost 3 bases; unmatched junction nucleotides: 7. Germline lookup yields CDR1 SGHTA and CDR2 FQGNSA. In DNA form, the CDR3 reads TGTGCCAGCAGCTCGACGGGGGGACTAGACACCGGGGAGCTGTTTTTT. It is translated as CASSSTGGLDTGELFF. Full variable domain (missing parts from reference TRBV7-2 and TRBJ2-2): GAGVSQSPSNKVTEKGKDVELRCDPISGHTALYWYRQSLGQGLEFLIYFQGNSAPDKSGLPSDRFSAERTGGSVSTLTIQRTQQEDSAVYLCASSSTGGLDTGELFFGEGSRLTVL.

This chain links TRBV6-4 with TRBJ2-1, with TRBD2 identical over 8 bases. Germline CDR1 and CDR2: MRHNA and SNTAGT. CDR3 length: 15 amino acids. J lost 8 bases, V lost 7 bases, and 13 bases had no gene match. The DNA for the CDR3 is TGTGCCAGCAAGCGCAGCCGCGGGGGGCGGGATGAGCAGTTCTTC. Amino acid sequence: CASKRSRGGRDEQFF.

This chain joins TRBV4-1 and TRBJ1-2; the D gene is possibly TRBD1 (6 bases). The CDR3 is 14 amino acids. Germline V CDR1 and CDR2: MGHRA, YSYEKL. Between the trimmed V and J ends, which lost 1 base and 8 bases, there was a span of 14 bases. The CDR3 loop is CASSQAYRTDGYTF. The CDR3 coding sequence is TGCGCCAGCAGCCAAGCTTATCGGACAGACGGCTACACCTTC.

The CDR3, as DNA: TGTGCCAGCAGTTACACGACGGGCCAAGAGACCCAGTACTTC. Encoded protein: CASSYTTGQETQYF. The chain has TRBV6-5 and TRBJ2-5; D gene unclear. Germline CDR1 reads MNHEY; CDR2 reads SVGAGI. The CDR3 contains 14 residues. V dropped 2 bases and J dropped 1 base, with 8 bases sitting between them.

The chain joins TRBV30 to TRBJ1-4; D call uncertain. V was trimmed by 8 bases and J by 5 bases, leaving 12 bases between them. The CDR3 is made up of 12 amino acids. Per the germline V gene, CDR1 is GTSNPN and CDR2 is SVGIG (reference sequence). CDR3 in amino acids: CAHRSGNEKLFF. The CDR3 nucleotides read TGTGCCCATCGGAGTGGAAATGAAAAACTGTTTTTT.

The chain has TRBV2 and TRBJ2-1, with 10 nucleotides matching TRBD2. Per germline, CDR1 SNHLY and CDR2 FYNNEI. The CDR3 consists of 16 residues. V shed 3 bases, J shed 9 bases, and the junction held 11 bases outside the gene matches. The CDR3 here is CASSETWASGRIEQFF. DNA of the CDR3: TGTGCCAGCAGTGAGACTTGGGCTAGCGGGAGAATTGAGCAGTTCTTC.

This chain joins TRBV9 and TRBJ1-4; weak D call: TRBD1 (5 bases). From germline, CDR1 is SGDLS and CDR2 YYNGEE. The CDR3 is made up of 14 amino acids. Trimming cost V 0 bases and J 10 bases, with 13 bases left between them. Written as DNA, the CDR3 is TGTGCCAGCAGCGTAGGACTTCCCGGGGGAAAACTGTTTTTT. Protein sequence: CASSVGLPGGKLFF.

The chain combines TRBV4-1 with TRBJ2-7; the match to TRBD2 covers 8 bases. V was clipped by 4 bases and J by 4 bases; unmatched bases: 9. The CDR3 is 15 amino acids. Germline V gene lookup returns CDR1 MGHRA and CDR2 YSYEKL. CDR3 DNA sequence: TGCGCCAGCAGCCCAACCACGGGACTAGTATACGAGCAGTACTTC. Its translation is CASSPTTGLVYEQYF.

V gene TRBV7-9 combines with J gene TRBJ1-5, with a tentative D call TRBD1 (5 bases). The CDR3 runs to 14 residues. The V end lost 5 bases, the J end lost 3 bases, and 11 bases lay between the germline ends. Germline CDR1 is SEHNR and CDR2 is FQNEAQ (reference sequence). The DNA of the CDR3 is TGTGCCAGCAGCCCCGGGGGTTTCAATCAGCCCCAGCATTTT. Its translation: CASSPGGFNQPQHF.

The V gene is TRBV28, the J gene TRBJ1-2, with a possible D match to TRBD1 (6 bases). The CDR3 spans 16 residues. The ends were cut back, 8 bases at V and 0 bases at J, with 19 bases in the middle. Germline V gene lookup returns CDR1 MDHEN and CDR2 SYDVKM. Here the CDR3 DNA reads TGTGCCAGCGGCCCGGGGGGGGCTACGACTAACTATGGCTACACCTTC. Encoded protein: CASGPGGATTNYGYTF.

The gene calls are TRBV7-9 and TRBJ1-1; maybe TRBD1 (6 bases). The ends were cut back, 5 bases at V and 1 base at J, with 17 bases in the middle. CDR3 length: 16 residues. The germline V gene encodes CDR1 SEHNR and CDR2 FQNEAQ (reference sequence). This chain's CDR3 is CASSPARGGGNTEAFF. The CDR3 DNA reads TGTGCCAGCAGCCCCGCGAGGGGGGGAGGGAACACTGAAGCTTTCTTT.

This chain connects TRBV6-5 to TRBJ1-4, with D possibly being TRBD1 (5 bases). Looked up from germline, CDR1 is MNHEY and CDR2 is SVGAGI. V lost 8 bases to trimming and J lost 4 bases, with 11 bases between them. The CDR3 loop spans 13 amino acids. In DNA, the CDR3 is TGTGCCAGCGGTACGGGGGGTAATGAAAAACTGTTTTTT. Residues: CASGTGGNEKLFF.

The chain employs TRBV20-1 and TRBJ1-1; a weak D match, TRBD1 (5 bases). Trimming took 3 bases from V and 1 from J, leaving 12 bases between them. This CDR3 is 14 amino acids long. Germline CDR1 DFQATT, CDR2 SNEGSKA (reference sequence). The CDR3 DNA follows: TGCAGTGCTAGTGGGGGTAGGGGGAACACTGAAGCTTTCTTT. Amino acids: CSASGGRGNTEAFF.

The genes are TRBV5-1 and TRBJ1-1; no clear D. Per germline, CDR1 SGHRS and CDR2 YFSETQ. The germline V and J ends were trimmed by 0 bases and 0 bases, with 6 bases remaining between them. CDR3 length: 14 amino acids. The CDR3 nucleotides read TGCGCCAGCAGCTTGGGGCTCGTGAACACTGAAGCTTTCTTT. Its translation: CASSLGLVNTEAFF.

The chain employs TRBV28 and TRBJ1-1; D uncertain. V was clipped by 6 bases and J by 4 bases, with 9 bases between them. CDR3 length: 12 amino acids. Germline V gene sequence: CDR1 MDHEN, CDR2 SYDVKM. CDR3 loop: CASSRLITEAFF. The CDR3, as DNA: TGTGCCAGCAGCCGACTGATCACTGAAGCTTTCTTT.

The chain employs TRBV3-1 (or the pseudogene TRBV3-2) and TRBJ2-7, with 7 bases lining up with TRBD2. The germline gives CDR1 LGHDT, CDR2 YNNKEL (reference sequence). The CDR3 totals 13 residues. Trimming cost V 4 bases and J 9 bases; bases outside gene matches: 9. The CDR3 nucleotides read TGTGCCAGCAGCCGTCTAGCGGAGTCGCGGCAGTACTTC. Amino acid sequence: CASSRLAESRQYF.